This T cell receptor (beta chain) was documented in a study of radiation and T cells in renal cell carcinoma. Time point defined: blood 2 weeks post-SBRT. Stated treatment: 15 Gy SBRT to primary tumor, nephrectomy 4 weeks later. Serial blood draws occurred at baseline and 2 and 4 weeks post-SBRT. The tumor was a clear cell renal cell carcinoma. Sequencing was performed with immunoSEQ multiplex PCR; in TCRdb, only in-frame clones are kept and a portion is missing. The sample has roughly 130,000 clones; around 90% are singletons. V was pared by 4 bases and J by 6 bases, with 13 bases between. This CDR3 comprises 13 residues. From germline, CDR1 is MNHNY and CDR2 SVGAGI (reference sequence).

This clonotype was obtained from a woman in her sixties or seventies with renal cell carcinoma. The chain joins TRBV6-6 to TRBJ2-7, with a weak D call TRBD1 (6 bases). The sample here was blood, taken from a patient whose treatment included radiotherapy and nephrectomy. The DNA of the CDR3 is TGTGCCAGCAGTTCCGGGCTGGGGGCCGAGCAGTACTTC. Translating it yields CASSSGLGAEQYF.